The 23 T cell receptor beta chains in this list originate from one sample, sequenced in a study of shared clonotypes between healthy human individuals. The protocol was immunoSEQ multiplex PCR, while the TCRdb copy is restricted to in-frame clones and leaves out a portion. This table has roughly 1,100,000 clones, about three quarters appearing once. The sequenced sample was memory CD4+ T cells sorted from blood. Subset: CD45RA-negative fraction. Every receptor here comes from a man in his late teens or twenties in good health.

This chain links TRBV29-1 with TRBJ1-1; TRBD1 matches 9 bases. The junction had 6 bases not matched to a gene; V was cut back by 5 bases and J by 5 bases. The CDR3 is 13 amino acids. The germline V gene has CDR1 SQVTM and CDR2 ANQGSEA. CDR3 DNA: TGCAGCGTTTTTACAGGGGGCGGAACTGAAGCTTTCTTT. The encoded protein is CSVFTGGGTEAFF.

The chain employs TRBV19 and TRBJ2-6; weak D call: TRBD1 (5 bases). The germline V gene encodes CDR1 LNHDA and CDR2 SQIVND (reference sequence). The length of the CDR3 is 14 residues. V was pared by 6 bases and J by 3 bases, with 9 bases between. CDR3 sequence reads: CASRGASGANVLTF. DNA of the CDR3: TGTGCCAGTAGAGGGGCAAGTGGGGCCAACGTCCTGACTTTC.

This clone was seen a single time. The rearrangement uses TRBV10-3 and TRBJ1-2, with 8 bases fitting TRBD1. With V trimmed by 4 bases and J by 1 base, 2 bases remained unmatched. The germline gives CDR1 ENHRY, CDR2 SYGVKD. The CDR3 length is 14 residues. The CDR3, as DNA: TGTGCCATCAGTGCGGACAGGGATAACTATGGCTACACCTTC. Translating gives CAISADRDNYGYTF.

The rearrangement links TRBV7-3 to TRBJ2-1, with 9 nucleotides matching TRBD1. The CDR3 totals 15 residues. CDR1 and CDR2 (germline): SGHTA, FQGTGA. Trimming at V came to 2 bases and at J to 9 bases, leaving 8 bases not matched to a gene. The CDR3: CASSLSGTGTAEQFF. The CDR3 DNA sequence: TGTGCCAGCAGCTTATCTGGGACAGGGACGGCTGAGCAGTTCTTC.

This clone has only a few counts. This chain links TRBV27 with TRBJ1-6; D might be TRBD1 (6 bases). The CDR3 has 14 amino acids. Trimming left V 6 bases short and J 5 bases short, with 11 bases between. Germline CDR1 is MNHEY and CDR2 is SMNVEV (reference sequence). This CDR3 is CASRPTGNNSPLHF. CDR3 DNA sequence: TGTGCCAGCAGGCCTACAGGGAATAATTCACCCCTCCACTTT.

The chain is built from TRBV19 and TRBJ1-5; tentatively, D is TRBD1 (5 bases). Germline V gene lookup returns CDR1 LNHDA and CDR2 SQIVND (reference sequence). The CDR3 contains 16 residues. The V end lost 2 bases, the J end lost 0 bases, and 11 bases lay between the germline ends. In DNA form, the CDR3 reads TGTGCCAGTAGTATAAAGGACACAAATAGCAATCAGCCCCAGCATTTT. The encoded protein is CASSIKDTNSNQPQHF.

The CDR3 reads CAASQGARGFTF. CDR3 DNA: TGTGCCGCCTCCCAGGGGGCGCGCGGATTCACCTTC. V is TRBV10-3 and J is TRBJ1-2, with 8 nucleotides matching TRBD1. Looked up from germline, CDR1 is ENHRY and CDR2 is SYGVKD. Trimming cost V 11 bases and J 13 bases; bases outside gene matches: 15. CDR3 length: 12 amino acids.

The rearrangement links TRBV5-1 to TRBJ2-5; no clear D. Germline values: CDR1 SGHRS, CDR2 YFSETQ. The CDR3 has 14 amino acids. Trimming stripped 4 bases from V and 5 bases from J, with 15 bases between. CDR3 protein: CASSLRWGRETQYF. For the CDR3, the DNA is TGCGCCAGCAGCCTCCGATGGGGAAGGGAGACCCAGTACTTC.

V usage is TRBV6-1 and J usage is TRBJ2-2, with D unresolved. The V and J ends lost 2 bases and 6 bases respectively, with 13 bases between them. The CDR3 contains 15 residues. The germline gives CDR1 MNHNS, CDR2 SASEGT. CDR3 sequence (DNA): TGTGCCAGCAGTGAACGGTCCGGGCTGGCCGGGGAGCTGTTTTTT. Amino acids: CASSERSGLAGELFF.

This clone has more than one count but fewer than ten. The V call is TRBV25-1, the J call TRBJ1-6; no clear D. With 4 bases removed from V and 8 bases from J, the gap between germline ends came to 3 bases. Germline V CDR1 and CDR2: MGHDK, SYGVNS. CDR3 length: 11 residues. The chain's CDR3 is CASSADSPLHF. In DNA, the CDR3 is TGTGCCAGCAGTGCTGATTCACCCCTCCACTTT.

This clone was detected a few times. The V call is TRBV11-3, the J call TRBJ2-2, with 8 bases matching TRBD1. Germline CDR1 reads SGHNT; CDR2 reads YENEEA. With 1 base clipped from V and 5 bases from J, the junction kept 9 bases outside the gene matches. The CDR3 is 17 amino acids. CDR3: CASSLGSQGAGTGELFF. The CDR3 nucleotides read TGTGCCAGCAGCTTAGGGTCTCAGGGGGCCGGAACCGGGGAGCTGTTTTTT.

The chain uses TRBV7-2 and TRBJ1-3; possibly TRBD1 for D (5 bases). The germline V and J ends were trimmed by 5 bases and 0 bases, with 14 bases remaining between them. The CDR3 contains 16 residues. Germline V lookup: CDR1 SGHTA, CDR2 FQGNSA. CDR3: CASSPQGPNSGNTIYF. The CDR3 coding sequence is TGTGCCAGCAGCCCTCAGGGCCCTAACTCTGGAAACACCATATATTTT.

There are a few counts of this clone. The sample holds other DNA sequences that translate to the same CDR3. The chain has TRBV27 and TRBJ1-2, with a weak D call TRBD1 (5 bases). The CDR3 contains 12 residues. Germline V gene data show CDR1 as MNHEY and CDR2 as SMNVEV (reference sequence). The V end lost 5 bases, the J end lost 7 bases, and 11 bases lay between the germline ends. CDR3 bases: TGTGCCAGCAGTCCCGGGACGTTTGGCTACACCTTC. This sequence encodes CASSPGTFGYTF.

This clone was recorded many times. The chain uses TRBV5-1 and TRBJ2-3, with TRBD2 as a possible D gene (6 bases). Trimming took off 4 bases at V and 2 bases at J, with 17 bases between the two ends. Germline V gives CDR1 SGHRS, CDR2 YFSETQ. There are 16 residues in the CDR3. In nucleotides, the CDR3 is TGCGCCAGCAGCGTTTCCGGGGGAATGCACACAGATACGCAGTATTTT. Its translation: CASSVSGGMHTDTQYF.

This clone was detected a few times. The V gene is TRBV5-1, the J gene TRBJ2-1; 10 bases map to TRBD2. Germline loops: CDR1 SGHRS, CDR2 YFSETQ. CDR3 size: 15 residues. V gave up 0 bases and J gave up 9 bases; unmatched junction bases: 6. The DNA for the CDR3 is TGCGCCAGCAGCTTGGGTTCTAGCGGGGGCACTGAGCAGTTCTTC. Translation: CASSLGSSGGTEQFF.

The rearrangement links TRBV2 to TRBJ2-4; D is uncertain. The CDR3 contains 15 residues. Germline CDR1 SNHLY, CDR2 FYNNEI. V was trimmed by 0 bases and J by 2 bases, leaving 8 bases between them. The CDR3 region is CASSEATLTKNIQYF. The CDR3, as DNA: TGTGCCAGCAGTGAAGCCACCCTAACCAAAAACATTCAGTACTTC.

The chain is built from TRBV5-6 and TRBJ2-6; D may be TRBD2 (5 bases). Germline CDR1 reads SGHDT; CDR2 reads YYEEEE. The CDR3 length is 14 residues. The V end was cut by 0 bases, the J end by 4 bases, with 5 bases between. CDR3 sequence reads: CASSLGEGANVLTF. In DNA form, the CDR3 reads TGTGCCAGCAGCTTGGGGGAGGGGGCCAACGTCCTGACTTTC. The full variable domain, its missing parts supplied by reference TRBV5-6 and TRBJ2-6, is DAGVTQSPTHLIKTRGQQVTLRCSPKSGHDTVSWYQQALGQGPQFIFQYYEEEERQRGNFPDRFSGHQFPNYSSELNVNALLLGDSALYLCASSLGEGANVLTFGAGSRLTVL.

This clone was seen more than once but under ten times. The genes are TRBV19 and TRBJ1-5; 10 bases are a match to TRBD1. Germline values: CDR1 LNHDA, CDR2 SQIVND (reference sequence). The CDR3 loop spans 15 amino acids. The junction had 5 bases not matched to a gene; V was cut back by 6 bases and J by 3 bases. DNA for the CDR3: TGTGCCAGTAGCCGGACAGGGGGAAACAATCAGCCCCAGCATTTT. Its translation: CASSRTGGNNQPQHF.

The rearrangement links TRBV6-1 to TRBJ2-1; D gene unclear. The CDR3 totals 13 residues. From germline, CDR1 is MNHNS and CDR2 SASEGT. V was trimmed by 2 bases and J by 6 bases, leaving 8 bases between them. The CDR3 here is CASSERRINEQFF. The CDR3 bases are TGTGCCAGCAGTGAACGGCGGATCAATGAGCAGTTCTTC.

The chain is built from TRBV28 and TRBJ2-7; TRBD1 matches 10 bases. In germline, CDR1 is MDHEN, CDR2 SYDVKM. CDR3 length: 16 residues. V was clipped by 6 bases and J by 1 base; unmatched bases: 9. CDR3 DNA: TGTGCCAGCAGCGCCCCCGGGGACAGGGGTTCCTACGAGCAGTACTTC. This encodes CASSAPGDRGSYEQYF.

The CDR3 sequence is CASRTKETQYF. The CDR3 DNA is TGCGCCAGCAGAACAAAAGAGACCCAGTACTTC. This chain joins TRBV5-1 and TRBJ2-5; D is unclear. Germline values: CDR1 SGHRS, CDR2 YFSETQ. Trimming cost V 5 bases and J 3 bases, with 5 bases left between them. The CDR3 is 11 amino acids.

This clone has a count of ten or more. V usage is TRBV5-4 and J usage is TRBJ2-5, with D possibly TRBD1 on 5 matching bases. This CDR3 region has 14 residues. The germline V gene encodes CDR1 SGHNT and CDR2 YYREEE (reference sequence). V lost 0 bases and J lost 6, with 12 bases in between. CDR3 protein: CASSLGLQGQTQYF. The CDR3 coding sequence is TGTGCCAGCAGCTTGGGGCTTCAGGGCCAGACCCAGTACTTC. The full variable domain, with the rest looked up from reference TRBV5-4 and TRBJ2-5, is ETGVTQSPTHLIKTRGQQVTLRCSSQSGHNTVSWYQQALGQGPQFIFQYYREEENGRGNFPPRFSGLQFPNYSSELNVNALELDDSALYLCASSLGLQGQTQYFGPGTRLLVL.

About this clone: Other nucleotide sequences from this sample produce the same CDR3. This rearrangement joins TRBV19 to TRBJ2-1; D call uncertain. Trimming took 4 bases from V and 0 from J, leaving 10 bases between them. Germline loops: CDR1 LNHDA, CDR2 SQIVND (reference sequence). The CDR3 contains 15 residues. CDR3 region: CASSTDGSSYNEQFF. The CDR3 DNA follows: TGTGCCAGTAGTACGGACGGCAGCTCCTACAATGAGCAGTTCTTC.